This T cell receptor (beta chain) was found in a study of T cells after yellow fever vaccination (dated by TCRdb to the late 2010s). Regarding the research as a whole: The SMART-Seq v4 Ultra Low Input RNA kit was used to prepare libraries from fractions with low cell numbers. Bulk TCR alpha and beta repertoires were sequenced longitudinally to track T-cell clones before and after primary and booster YFV17D yellow fever vaccination. Two healthy male donors, one aged 18 to 29 and one aged 30 to 40 years, made up the cohort. Blood was drawn at multiple timepoints before and after primary and secondary immunization, with bulk PBMC replicates and cell subsets isolated.

On this clonotype itself: No antigen is known for it. Per-base qualities were not stored, and no clone one base away is much larger.

The paper's findings and limits, for the study overall: A small fraction of clonotypes appeared in both the CD4 and CD8 compartments, likely as a result of convergent recombination. Compared with the primary T-cell response, the secondary T-cell response was faster but weaker, reaching its peak on day 5 rather than on day 15. After the booster, most clones that had expanded after primary vaccination were detected again (roughly 96% of CD4 and roughly 86% of CD8), suggesting broad maintenance of memory. Because the study included only a couple of donors, the extent to which the findings can be generalized is limited. Computational filtering was needed because FACS-sorted repertoires could contain abundant contaminating clonotypes from the bulk population.

TCR cDNA was synthesized by 5'RACE template switching, through which a universal primer site and unique molecular identifiers were introduced. cDNA synthesis was primed from both the TCR alpha and TCR beta constant segments. Two PCR steps were used to amplify libraries, with sample barcodes and sequencing adapters being added in the second step. Sequencing of the libraries was done on either Illumina HiSeq 2500 (2x100 bp) or NovaSeq (2x150 bp). For the original study's pipeline: Reads were demultiplexed and collapsed into UMI consensus sequences with MIGEC, and V(D)J alignment was performed with MiXCR. Using edgeR on replicate PBMC samples, clonotypes were called vaccine-responding if FDR was below 0.01 and the log2 fold change was above 5 up to day 15. CD4 or CD8 identity was assigned to each bulk clonotype according to whether the clonotype was present at higher abundance in the sequenced CD4 repertoire or the sequenced CD8 repertoire. TCRdb applied fastp at Q25 and MiXCR to the public reads, then kept only in-frame beta chains. Here each entry gathers all rows of one CDR3 protein and keeps the most common genes and DNA. Clone size and V and J calls follow TCRdb, not the original study. The sample table lists approximately 250,000 distinct CDR3 sequences, less than 7.5% of them with a count of one. The ten biggest clones cover 0.8% to 1.2% of the sample.

The treatment or condition label on this specimen signifies: live attenuated yellow fever vaccine strain. A standard Ficoll-Paque protocol was used to isolate PBMCs from peripheral blood. CD4 and CD8 T-cell fractions were isolated with Dynabeads CD4 and CD8 positive selection kits. TriZol was used to extract RNA from bulk PBMCs, CD4 and CD8 fractions, and dextramer-positive and dextramer-negative fractions. Trimming removed 2 bases from V and 5 bases from J, leaving 12 bases between the germline ends. The CDR3 spans 15 residues, from the cysteine through the phenylalanine. The only DNA kept is the CDR3, 45 bases in frame from the first base. The germline V gene (reference sequence) supplies CDR1 SEHNR and CDR2 FQNEAQ.

This TCR came from a man under 40 who received the YFV17D yellow fever vaccine. The chain couples TRBV7-9 to TRBJ1-4; the D gene remains uncertain. This specimen was CD4+ T cells sorted from PBMCs, taken on the day of the yellow fever booster vaccination. The CDR3: CASSLHPAPNEKLFF. The DNA sequence reads TGTGCCAGCAGCTTACACCCAGCCCCGAATGAAAAACTGTTTTTT.